These 22 T cell receptor beta chains were all obtained from the same sample, sequenced in a study of T cells in Graves' hyperthyroidism and ophthalmopathy. Amplified regions were TCR beta CDR3 sequences from RNA transcripts. The HTBI primer set served for first-round RT-PCR of the TCR CDR3. TCRdb analysed the multiplex PCR reads with MiXCR anew, one entry per CDR3 protein. The table shows roughly 560,000 distinct CDR3 sequences, with around 15% occurring only once. Sequencing was performed on blood. These receptors were obtained from a woman in her 40s with Graves' ophthalmopathy.

Ten or more counts support this clonotype. The rearrangement uses TRBV20-1 and TRBJ1-2; D remains ambiguous. Trimming left V 5 bases short and J 6 bases short, with 25 bases between. This CDR3 spans 16 amino acids. Germline CDR1 and CDR2: DFQATT and SNEGSKA (reference sequence). CDR3 region: CSAHTQQDIYLDGYTF. The CDR3 coding sequence is TGCAGTGCTCACACACAACAAGACATATATCTAGATGGCTACACCTTC.

This sequence joins TRBV27 and TRBJ2-7; no clear D gene. Germline CDR1 is MNHEY and CDR2 is SMNVEV (reference sequence). The V gene lost 10 bases and the J gene lost 2 bases, with 3 bases spanning the gap. This CDR3 comprises 9 residues. The CDR3 region has the DNA TGTGCCAAGACCTACGAGCAGTACTTC. Amino acid sequence: CAKTYEQYF.

CDR3 DNA sequence: TGTGCCAGCTCACCGCGGTCCTACGACACTGAAGCTTTCTTT. Translated: CASSPRSYDTEAFF. The V gene is TRBV18, the J gene TRBJ1-1, with D uncertain. Germline CDR1 KGHSH, CDR2 LQKENI. The V end was cut by 3 bases, the J end by 3 bases, with 11 bases between. The CDR3 covers 14 residues.

The V call is TRBV27, the J call TRBJ2-7; 7 nucleotides line up with TRBD1. Germline V gene lookup returns CDR1 MNHEY and CDR2 SMNVEV (reference sequence). The V gene end was trimmed by 7 bases and the J gene end by 5 bases; junction bases not matched to a gene: 8. The CDR3 loop spans 13 amino acids. In DNA form, the CDR3 reads TGTGCCAGCATGACCTCTCAGGGGGACGAGCAGTACTTC. This gives the protein CASMTSQGDEQYF.

This clonotype has at least ten counts. The chain is built from TRBV28 and TRBJ1-1, with D possibly being TRBD1 (6 bases). The length of the CDR3 is 16 residues. Trimming removed 6 bases from V and 0 bases from J, with 17 bases in between. Germline-derived CDR1 and CDR2 are MDHEN and SYDVKM. The CDR3 is CASRPDRSLLNTEAFF. CDR3 nucleotide sequence: TGTGCCAGCAGGCCTGACAGGAGCCTATTGAACACTGAAGCTTTCTTT. Combining the CDR3 with reference TRBV28 and TRBJ1-1 gives the whole variable domain DVKVTQSSRYLVKRTGEKVFLECVQDMDHENMFWYRQDPGLGLRLIYFSYDVKMKEKGDIPEGYSVSREKKERFSLILESASTNQTSMYLCASRPDRSLLNTEAFFGQGTRLTVV.

This clonotype has just a few counts. The chain recombines TRBV19 with TRBJ2-5; D gene uncertain. The CDR3 is 14 amino acids. V dropped 3 bases and J dropped 0 bases, with 8 bases sitting between them. The germline V gene encodes CDR1 LNHDA and CDR2 SQIVND (reference sequence). This CDR3 reads CASSIQNYQETQYF. For the CDR3, the DNA is TGTGCCAGTAGTATCCAGAACTACCAAGAGACCCAGTACTTC.

This clonotype was found many times. V is TRBV20-1 and J is TRBJ2-5; 10 bases align to TRBD2. The CDR3 length is 16 residues. V dropped 6 bases and J dropped 4; count of bases not matched to a gene: 14. Germline CDR1 and CDR2: DFQATT and SNEGSKA (reference sequence). The CDR3 reads CSANPASGSWLETQYF. CDR3 coding DNA: TGCAGTGCCAACCCCGCTAGCGGGAGTTGGTTAGAGACCCAGTACTTC.

This clonotype has a handful of counts. The chain uses TRBV19 and TRBJ2-7, with 8 bases fitting TRBD2. V lost 6 bases and J lost 4; bases outside the gene matches: 8. This CDR3 has 14 amino acids. CDR1 LNHDA and CDR2 SQIVND come from the germline V gene (reference sequence). The CDR3 DNA reads TGTGCCAGTAGCCCAACTAGCGGACAATACGAGCAGTACTTC. This encodes CASSPTSGQYEQYF.

This clonotype was found many times. The J gene is TRBJ2-7, the V gene TRBV7-9; TRBD2 might be the D (5 bases). This CDR3 contains 14 residues. V lost 1 base and J lost 2, with 9 bases in between. Germline V gene lookup returns CDR1 SEHNR and CDR2 FQNEAQ (reference sequence). The DNA for the CDR3 is TGTGCCAGCAGCTTAGTGGAGGCTCCCTACGAGCAGTACTTC. It specifies CASSLVEAPYEQYF.

V is TRBV6-5 and J is TRBJ2-1; the D gene is possibly TRBD2 (6 bases). The V end was cut by 5 bases, the J end by 8 bases, with 40 bases between. The CDR3 is made up of 22 amino acids. Germline V gene sequence: CDR1 MNHEY, CDR2 SVGAGI. The DNA for the CDR3 is TGTGCCAGCAGTAGGACTAACTATTACTCGCTGAATTCTCGACAAATAGGTCATGAGCAGTTCTTC. Amino acids: CASSRTNYYSLNSRQIGHEQFF.

At least ten counts were recorded for this clonotype. The chain carries TRBV12-3 or TRBV12-4 and TRBJ1-1, with D unresolved. The CDR3 is made up of 13 amino acids. Trimming removed 3 bases at V and 7 bases at J, with 12 bases between. DNA of the CDR3: TGTGCCAGCAGTTTCGGTTTTACAGATGAAGCTTTCTTT. It encodes CASSFGFTDEAFF.

At least ten counts were recorded for this clonotype. This chain connects TRBV2 to TRBJ1-2, with D tentatively TRBD1 (5 bases). From germline, CDR1 is SNHLY and CDR2 FYNNEI. The CDR3 loop spans 14 amino acids. Trimming removed 3 bases from V and 6 bases from J, with 14 bases in between. CDR3 DNA sequence: TGTGCCAGCAGTGATTGGGGGATGAGGCATGGCTACACCTTC. Amino acids: CASSDWGMRHGYTF.

Many counts were recorded for this clonotype. V is TRBV2 and J is TRBJ1-2; no clear D. The germline V and J ends were trimmed by 7 bases and 4 bases, with 7 bases remaining between them. The CDR3 runs to 11 residues. The V gene's germline CDR1 is SNHLY and CDR2 FYNNEI. CDR3 DNA: TGTGCCAGCACACCGAGCTATGGCTACACCTTC. Protein sequence: CASTPSYGYTF. Full variable domain (remainder filled in from reference TRBV2 and TRBJ1-2): EPEVTQTPSHQVTQMGQEVILRCVPISNHLYFYWYRQILGQKVEFLVSFYNNEISEKSEIFDDQFSVERPDGSNFTLKIRSTKLEDSAMYFCASTPSYGYTFGSGTRLTVV.

This clonotype occurred many times. V and J are TRBV20-1 and TRBJ2-2; no clear D gene. This CDR3 region has 11 residues. V was shortened by 3 bases and J by 5 bases, with 4 bases between the two germline ends. Germline V CDR1 and CDR2: DFQATT, SNEGSKA (reference sequence). The CDR3 nucleotides read TGCAGTGCTAGGTTTACCGGGGAGCTGTTTTTT. This gives the protein CSARFTGELFF.

This clonotype was counted ten times or more. The V and J genes are TRBV7-3 and TRBJ2-7; weak D call: TRBD2 (5 bases). Germline-derived CDR1 and CDR2 are SGHTA and FQGTGA. V lost 4 bases and J 3 bases, leaving 10 bases between the germline ends. The CDR3 length is 13 residues. The CDR3 sequence: CASSSDAGYEQYF. The CDR3 coding sequence is TGTGCCAGCAGCTCGGACGCGGGCTACGAGCAGTACTTC. The full variable domain, with the rest looked up from reference TRBV7-3 and TRBJ2-7, is GAGVSQTPSNKVTEKGKYVELRCDPISGHTALYWYRQSLGQGPEFLIYFQGTGAADDSGLPNDRFFAVRPEGSVSTLKIQRTERGDSAVYLCASSSDAGYEQYFGPGTRLTVT.

This clonotype was seen repeatedly, ten times or more. This chain links TRBV19 with TRBJ1-2; D remains unclear. V dropped 5 bases and J dropped 3 bases, with 10 bases sitting between them. Germline V gives CDR1 LNHDA, CDR2 SQIVND (reference sequence). The CDR3 has 13 residues. The DNA of the CDR3 is TGTGCCAGTAGTTCCGAGAATTACTATGGCTACACCTTC. It yields the protein CASSSENYYGYTF.

The gene calls are TRBV11-2 and TRBJ2-7; TRBD1 might be the D (7 bases). The germline V and J ends were trimmed by 8 bases and 4 bases, with 12 bases remaining between them. The CDR3 consists of 12 residues. Germline V gene data show CDR1 as SGHAT and CDR2 as FQNNGV. Here the CDR3 reads CASGLQGYEQYF. In DNA, the CDR3 is TGTGCCAGCGGACTACAGGGGTACGAGCAGTACTTC.

This clonotype was counted a few times. The chain combines TRBV19 with TRBJ1-1, with D tentatively TRBD1 (6 bases). V was pared by 4 bases and J by 6 bases, with 9 bases between. Germline V CDR1 and CDR2: LNHDA, SQIVND (reference sequence). The length of the CDR3 is 12 residues. Written as DNA, the CDR3 is TGTGCCAGTAGTACCCAGGGGCCTGAAGCTTTCTTT. It is translated as CASSTQGPEAFF.

At least ten counts were recorded for this clonotype. The chain couples TRBV11-2 to TRBJ2-7; the match to TRBD2 covers 9 bases. CDR3 length equals 15 residues. The germline V gene encodes CDR1 SGHAT and CDR2 FQNNGV. J lost 0 bases, V lost 9 bases, and 9 bases had no gene match. The CDR3 sequence is CASSKTSGFSYEQYF. The CDR3 DNA reads TGTGCCAGTTCCAAAACTAGCGGGTTCTCCTACGAGCAGTACTTC.

This clonotype was seen only a few times. The chain recombines TRBV6-2 or TRBV6-3 with TRBJ1-2, with D possibly being TRBD1 (6 bases). The germline CDR1 and CDR2 sequences are MNHEY and SVGEGT. The V and J ends lost 6 bases and 3 bases respectively, with 17 bases between them. The CDR3 contains 15 residues. Here the CDR3 DNA reads TGTGCCAGCAGGATGGACAGAGCAACTTACTATGGCTACACCTTC. It specifies CASRMDRATYYGYTF.

This clonotype was seen ten or more times. The gene calls are TRBV28 and TRBJ2-4; either TRBD1 or TRBD2 may fit D (5 bases each). Germline V gene lookup returns CDR1 MDHEN and CDR2 SYDVKM. This CDR3 spans 15 amino acids. V gave up 2 bases and J gave up 0 bases, with 8 bases separating them. CDR3 in amino acids: CASSLQGEAKNIQYF. Written as DNA, the CDR3 is TGTGCCAGCAGTTTACAGGGAGAAGCCAAAAACATTCAGTACTTC.

V is TRBV18 and J is TRBJ2-2, with TRBD2 as a possible D gene (5 bases). Germline loops: CDR1 KGHSH, CDR2 LQKENI. The ends were cut back, 3 bases at V and 5 bases at J, with 19 bases in the middle. The length of the CDR3 is 17 residues. CDR3 bases: TGTGCCAGCTCACCCCGGACTCCGGGCTCACAAACCGGGGAGCTGTTTTTT. It codes for CASSPRTPGSQTGELFF.